These 2 T cell receptor beta chains share one sample of origin, sequenced in a study of blood T cells in healthy people across ages. With a J-beta primer mix and a sample-barcoded 5' primer, a second PCR ran about 7 to 11 cycles. TCRdb re-called the 5' RACE reads with MiXCR, one entry per CDR3 protein. This sample has around 1,600,000 distinct CDR3 sequences; 35% to 45% occur once, and the top ten carry 4%. Input material: blood. The source of these receptors is a woman aged 18 to 35 in good health.

The chain couples TRBV4-1 to TRBJ1-5, with a tentative D call TRBD1 (5 bases). V was pared by 1 base and J by 2 bases, with 9 bases between. This CDR3 has 15 amino acids. Germline-derived CDR1 and CDR2 are MGHRA and YSYEKL. The CDR3, as DNA: TGCGCCAGCAGCCAAGGGGGGAACGGCAATCAGCCCCAGCATTTT. Residues: CASSQGGNGNQPQHF.

This chain links TRBV6-2 or TRBV6-3 with TRBJ2-1; D gene ambiguous. CDR1 MNHEY and CDR2 SVGEGT come from the germline V gene. The CDR3 runs to 18 residues. Trimming left V 0 bases short and J 2 bases short, with 17 bases between. The CDR3 DNA reads as TGTGCCAGCAGTTACTCCCCTTTGTGGAATCGCCCCTACAATGAGCAGTTCTTC. Its protein is CASSYSPLWNRPYNEQFF.